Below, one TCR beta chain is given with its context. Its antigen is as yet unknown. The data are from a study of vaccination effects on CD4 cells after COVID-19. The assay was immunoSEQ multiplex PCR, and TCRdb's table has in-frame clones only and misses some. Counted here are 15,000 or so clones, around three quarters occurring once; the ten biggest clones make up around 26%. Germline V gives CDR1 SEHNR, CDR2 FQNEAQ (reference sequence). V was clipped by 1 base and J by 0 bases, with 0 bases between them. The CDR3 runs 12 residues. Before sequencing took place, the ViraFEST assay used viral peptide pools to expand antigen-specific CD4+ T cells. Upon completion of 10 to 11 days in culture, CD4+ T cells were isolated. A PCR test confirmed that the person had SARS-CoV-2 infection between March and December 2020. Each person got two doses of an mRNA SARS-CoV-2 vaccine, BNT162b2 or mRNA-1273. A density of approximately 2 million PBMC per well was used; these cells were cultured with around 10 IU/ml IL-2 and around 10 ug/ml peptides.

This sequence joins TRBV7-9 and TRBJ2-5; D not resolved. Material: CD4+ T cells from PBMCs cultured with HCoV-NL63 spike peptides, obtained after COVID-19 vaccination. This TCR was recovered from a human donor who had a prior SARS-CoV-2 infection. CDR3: CASSLDQETQYF. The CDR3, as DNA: TGTGCCAGCAGCTTAGACCAAGAGACCCAGTACTTC. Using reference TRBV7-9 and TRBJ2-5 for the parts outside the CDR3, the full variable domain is DTGVSQNPRHKITKRGQNVTFRCDPISEHNRLYWYRQTLGQGPEFLTYFQNEAQLEKSRLLSDRFSAERPKGSFSTLEIQRTEQGDSAMYLCASSLDQETQYFGPGTRLLVL.